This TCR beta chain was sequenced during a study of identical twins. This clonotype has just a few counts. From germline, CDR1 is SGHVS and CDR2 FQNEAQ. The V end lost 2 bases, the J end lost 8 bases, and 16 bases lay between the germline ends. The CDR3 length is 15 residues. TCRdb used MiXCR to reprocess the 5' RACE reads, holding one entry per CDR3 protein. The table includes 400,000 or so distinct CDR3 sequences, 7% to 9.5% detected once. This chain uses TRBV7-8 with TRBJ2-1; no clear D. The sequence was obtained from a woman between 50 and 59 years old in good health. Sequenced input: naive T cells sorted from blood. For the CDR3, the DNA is TGTGCCAGCAGCTTAAGCGCCTACCCCTCGGATGAGCAGTTCTTC. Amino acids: CASSLSAYPSDEQFF.